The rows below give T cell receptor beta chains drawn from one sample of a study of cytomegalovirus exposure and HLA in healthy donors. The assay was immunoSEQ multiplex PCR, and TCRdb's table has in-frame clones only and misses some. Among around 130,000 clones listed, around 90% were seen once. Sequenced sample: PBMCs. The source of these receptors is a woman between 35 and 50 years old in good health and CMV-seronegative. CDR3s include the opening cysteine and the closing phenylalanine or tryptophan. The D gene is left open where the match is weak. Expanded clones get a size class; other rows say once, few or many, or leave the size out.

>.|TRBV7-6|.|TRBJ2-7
TGTGCCAGCAGCCCGGTTGACACCTACGAGCAGTACTTC
CASSPVDTYEQYF
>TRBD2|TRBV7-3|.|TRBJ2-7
TGTGCCAGCAGCCGGGGGGTGGGGCGGGATCGCTACGAGCAGTACTTC
CASSRGVGRDRYEQYF
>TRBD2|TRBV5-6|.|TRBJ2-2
TGTGCCAGCAGCTCCAGGACTAGCCCCCTAATGAACACCGGGGAGCTGTTTTTT
CASSSRTSPLMNTGELFF
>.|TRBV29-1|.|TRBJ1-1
TGCAGCGTTGCGGGGGGTGTCGGCCCTGAAGCTTTCTTT
CSVAGGVGPEAFF
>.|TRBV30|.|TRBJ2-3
TGTGCCTGGACCTCGGGCACAGATACGCAGTATTTT
CAWTSGTDTQYF
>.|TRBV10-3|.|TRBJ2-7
TGTGCCATCACTGCCGGGACTTTAGGTCGCTACGAGCAGTACTTC
CAITAGTLGRYEQYF
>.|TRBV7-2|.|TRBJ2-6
TGTGCCAGCAGCGCACAGGGTGGGGCCAACGTCCTGACTTTC
CASSAQGGANVLTF
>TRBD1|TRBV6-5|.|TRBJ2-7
TGTGCCAGCAGGGAGGGGACAGGGGGCTACGAGCAGTACTTC
CASREGTGGYEQYF
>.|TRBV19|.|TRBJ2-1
TGTGCCAGTAGTATAGAACCGGGAGCTAGTGAGCAGTTCTTC
CASSIEPGASEQFF
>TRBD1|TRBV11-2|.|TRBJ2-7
TGTGCCAGCAGCCTAGACAGGGGGCGCGAGCAGTACTTC
CASSLDRGREQYF
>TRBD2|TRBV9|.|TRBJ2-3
TGTGCCAGCAGCCCACGTAGCGGGAGACCCCCAGATACGCAGTATTTT
CASSPRSGRPPDTQYF
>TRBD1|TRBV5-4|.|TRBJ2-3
TGTGCCAGCAGCAGGGGTGGGACAGGGCTCACAGATACGCAGTATTTT
CASSRGGTGLTDTQYF
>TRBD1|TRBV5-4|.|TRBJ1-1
TGTGCCAGCAGCCCGGGACAGGTGAACACTGAAGCTTTCTTT
CASSPGQVNTEAFF
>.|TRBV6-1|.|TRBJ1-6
TGTGCCAGCAGTCCACCGGGACAATATAATTCACCCCTCCACTTT
CASSPPGQYNSPLHF
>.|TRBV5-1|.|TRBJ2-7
TGCGCCAGCAGCTTGGGGATCGCGGGTGGCTCCTACGAGCAGTACTTC
CASSLGIAGGSYEQYF
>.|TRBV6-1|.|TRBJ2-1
TGTGCCAGCAAAGGGGTATACAATGAGCAGTTCTTC
CASKGVYNEQFF
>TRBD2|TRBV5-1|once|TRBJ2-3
TGCGCCAGCATAAGCGGGGTCGGCACAGATACGCAGTATTTT
CASISGVGTDTQYF
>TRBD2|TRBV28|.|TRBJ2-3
TGTGCCAGCAGAGCCGAGCGGGACTACACAGATACGCAGTATTTT
CASRAERDYTDTQYF
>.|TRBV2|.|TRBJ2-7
TGTGCCAGCAATCTAGAGGCAGCGTACGAGCAGTACTTC
CASNLEAAYEQYF
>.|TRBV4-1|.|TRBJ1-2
TGCGCCAGCAGCCAAGTTGGCAGGGAGGACGGCTACACCTTC
CASSQVGREDGYTF
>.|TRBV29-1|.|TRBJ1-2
TGCAGCGGGTCATGGAGCTATGGCTACACCTTC
CSGSWSYGYTF
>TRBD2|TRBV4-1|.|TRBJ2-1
TGCGCCAGCAGCCGAGGGGGACTAGCGCGACTAGGCAATGAGCAGTTCTTC
CASSRGGLARLGNEQFF
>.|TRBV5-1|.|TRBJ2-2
TGCGCCAGCAGCTTGGCCGGCACCGGGGAGCTGTTTTTT
CASSLAGTGELFF
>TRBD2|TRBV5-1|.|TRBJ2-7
TGCGCCAGCAGCCCCACTAGCGGGAGCTCCTACGAGCAGTACTTC
CASSPTSGSSYEQYF
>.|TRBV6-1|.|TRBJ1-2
TGTGCCAGCAGTGACCGGACTTTCCCCTTTGGAATGACCTTC
CASSDRTFPFGMTF
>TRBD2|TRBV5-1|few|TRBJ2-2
TGCGCCAGCAGCCTCTTCGGGGGGGACGGGGAGCTGTTTTTT
CASSLFGGDGELFF
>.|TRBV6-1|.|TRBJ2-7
TGTGCCAGCAGTGAAGTATACGAGGTTTCCTACGAGCAGTACTTC
CASSEVYEVSYEQYF
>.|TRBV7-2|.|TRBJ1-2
TGTGCCAGCAGCTTAGGCTCCAGGAACTATGGCTACACCTTC
CASSLGSRNYGYTF
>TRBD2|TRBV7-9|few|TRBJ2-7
TGTGCCAGCAGCTTGGGACTAGCGTTCTCCTACGAGCAGTACTTC
CASSLGLAFSYEQYF
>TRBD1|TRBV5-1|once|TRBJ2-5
TGCGCCAGCAGCAGGTTGACAGGGGCGGGAGAGACCCAGTACTTC
CASSRLTGAGETQYF
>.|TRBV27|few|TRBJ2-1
TGTGCCAGCAGTTCATCGTTCTCCGAGCAGTTCTTC
CASSSSFSEQFF
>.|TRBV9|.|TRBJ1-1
TGTGCCAGCAGCGTAGGCGGGGGGGCGAACACTGAAGCTTTCTTT
CASSVGGGANTEAFF
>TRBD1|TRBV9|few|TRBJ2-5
TGTGCCAGCACCCCGGGACAGCAAGAGACCCAGTACTTC
CASTPGQQETQYF
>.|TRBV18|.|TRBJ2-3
TGTGCCAGCTCACCACCGGGCATAGACACAGATACGCAGTATTTT
CASSPPGIDTDTQYF
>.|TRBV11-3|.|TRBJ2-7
TGTGCCAGCAGCTCCGGGATTGGCAGCTGGTACGAGCAGTACTTC
CASSSGIGSWYEQYF
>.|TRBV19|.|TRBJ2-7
TGTGCCAGTAGTATAGATGGCAGAGGGGAGCAGTACTTC
CASSIDGRGEQYF